This T cell receptor beta chain was documented in a study of T-cell reconstitution after alpha-beta-depleted transplantation in children. This clonotype was counted ten times or more. TCRbeta library construction was performed incorporating unique molecular identifiers. Using its own MiXCR run on the PCR reads, TCRdb lists one record per CDR3 protein. The sample gives some 200,000 distinct CDR3 sequences, 9.7% of which show up once; 5% to 5.5% is in the top ten. This TCR was sampled from a human donor who donated a stem cell graft to a child with SCID. Source: PBMCs from the stem cell graft donor, taken from the stem cell graft.

The CDR3 region is CSALLGQGDSPLHF. CDR3 in DNA: TGCAGTGCTCTCTTGGGACAGGGGGATTCACCCCTCCACTTT. The chain couples TRBV20-1 to TRBJ1-6; 11 bases fit TRBD1. This CDR3 is 14 amino acids long. CDR1 is DFQATT, CDR2 SNEGSKA, per germline (reference sequence). The V segment lost 5 bases and the J segment 8 bases; nucleotides outside the gene matches: 5.